These T cell receptor beta chains were read from a single sample in a study of cytotoxic CD8 clonotypes in ibrutinib-treated CLL. The method was immunoSEQ multiplex PCR; TCRdb's version includes in-frame clones alone and lacks a portion of them. The sample has 150,000 or so clones; 75% to 85% are singletons. This material consisted of PBMCs, taken after 36 months of ibrutinib treatment. These receptor sequences come from a human donor with chronic lymphocytic leukemia. The CDR3 runs from the conserved cysteine through the conserved F or W. Fields, in order: V gene, CDR3 length, J gene, clone size, D gene, CDR3 DNA, CDR3 protein. A D gene is named only where the DNA matches it firmly. Clone sizes are given selectively: once, few, many, or a class where the clone is expanded.

TRBV11-3	13	TRBJ1-1	few	.	TGTGCCAGCAGCCGGACAGCGAACACTGAAGCTTTCTTT	CASSRTANTEAFF
TRBV6-1	15	TRBJ2-1	.	TRBD2	TGTGCCATCGAGACTAGCGGGTTCTACTACAATGAGCAGTTCTTC	CAIETSGFYYNEQFF
TRBV27	15	TRBJ2-1	.	TRBD1	TGTGCCAGCAGTACCCCCTACGGGGCAGCCCAGGGGGAGTTCTTC	CASSTPYGAAQGEFF
TRBV2	14	TRBJ1-1	.	TRBD1	TGTGCCAGCGGGGGGAGGACAGGGGTACGGGAAGCTTTCTTT	CASGGRTGVREAFF
TRBV5-1	16	TRBJ1-1	.	.	TGCGCCAGCAGCTTGGATCCCACAGCTATGAACACTGAAGCTTTCTTT	CASSLDPTAMNTEAFF
TRBV19	13	TRBJ1-1	few	.	TGTGCCAGTAGGCCTGACGGAGGCCCTGAAGCTTTCTTT	CASRPDGGPEAFF
TRBV29-1	11	TRBJ1-2	.	.	TGCAGCGTTTACCACCTCTATGGCTACACCTTC	CSVYHLYGYTF
TRBV7-2	15	TRBJ1-4	.	TRBD1	TGTGCCAGCAGCCGGAGGGAGGGGGCGAGTGAAAAACTGTTTTTT	CASSRREGASEKLFF
TRBV28	14	TRBJ2-7	once	TRBD1	TGTGCCAGCAGTTTATACAGGGGATCCTACGAGCAGTACTTC	CASSLYRGSYEQYF
TRBV29-1	18	TRBJ2-6	.	TRBD1	TGCAGCGTTGAAGAGGCTTTCCGGGACAGATCTGGGGCCAACGTCCTGACTTTC	CSVEEAFRDRSGANVLTF
TRBV10-3	12	TRBJ2-7	.	.	TGTGCCATCAGGGCCGACAGCTACGAGCAGTACTTC	CAIRADSYEQYF
TRBV6-5	15	TRBJ1-1	.	TRBD1	TGTGCCAGCAGTTACTCCAGGGGGCGGGGCACTGAAGCTTTCTTT	CASSYSRGRGTEAFF
TRBV30	16	TRBJ2-3	once	TRBD2	TGTGCCTGGAGCCCCTGGAGCGGGGGCCCCACAGATACGCAGTATTTT	CAWSPWSGGPTDTQYF
TRBV28	13	TRBJ2-7	.	TRBD2	TGTGCCAGCAGTTTCACTAGCGCTTACGAGCAGTACTTC	CASSFTSAYEQYF
TRBV6-1	15	TRBJ2-3	.	.	TGTGCCAGCAGTGATCGGAGAGGCGCCACAGATACGCAGTATTTT	CASSDRRGATDTQYF
TRBV28	20	TRBJ2-1	.	TRBD2	TGTGCCAGCAGTTTCTCTCTGGGACTAGTCGATTGGATAAGCTACAATGAGCAGTTCTTC	CASSFSLGLVDWISYNEQFF
TRBV6-1	13	TRBJ2-1	few	TRBD1	TGTGCCAGCCGGACAGGGTCCTACAATGAGCAGTTCTTC	CASRTGSYNEQFF
TRBV18	15	TRBJ1-1	.	TRBD1	TGTGCCAGCTCACCCCTGGGACAGCCGAACACTGAAGCTTTCTTT	CASSPLGQPNTEAFF
TRBV18	15	TRBJ2-2	.	.	TGTGCCAGCTCACCACCAACGGGGGCGGACGGGGAGCTGTTTTTT	CASSPPTGADGELFF
TRBV9	12	TRBJ2-2	.	.	TGTGCCAGCAGCGAACGGCCCGGGGAGCTGTTTTTT	CASSERPGELFF
TRBV2	15	TRBJ1-3	few	.	TGTGCCAGCAGTGTCCGGGGGCGGACTGGAAACACCATATATTTT	CASSVRGRTGNTIYF
TRBV11-3	14	TRBJ2-5	.	TRBD1	TGTGCCAGCAGCTCAAGACAGGGTGGAGAGACCCAGTACTTC	CASSSRQGGETQYF
TRBV2	14	TRBJ1-5	.	TRBD1	TGTGCCAGCAGTAATGGACAGGGTGTTCAGCCCCAGCATTTT	CASSNGQGVQPQHF